This is a list of T cell receptor beta chains from one sample in a study of blood T cell repertoires in COVID-19. TCRdb keeps only in-frame clones here, not all; method: immunoSEQ multiplex PCR. The table includes around 140,000 clones, around 89% detected once. Sequencing used peripheral blood. The receptors stem from a human donor with COVID-19, enrolled during active disease. The donor label of this sample is uncertain. Both conserved end residues are part of each CDR3. The D gene is left open where the match is weak. Part of the rows lack a size; the others show once, few, many or a class for expanded clones.

>TRBV10-3|few|TRBD1|TRBJ2-7
TGTGCCATCGGGGGGCCGAACCGAAGGACAGGGAAAGTCTACGAGCAGTACTTC
CAIGGPNRRTGKVYEQYF
>TRBV7-9|-|TRBD1|TRBJ2-5
TGTGCCAGCAGCCGCCGTGGGACAGGGGTTATAACGACCCAGTACTTC
CASSRRGTGVITTQYF
>TRBV13|-|TRBD1|TRBJ2-1
TGTGCCAGCAGCTTCCTCCGGGACAGACCTCAGTTCTTC
CASSFLRDRPQFF
>TRBV4-2|-|TRBD2|TRBJ2-1
TGTGCCAGCAGCCAAGATGCCCTCGGGGCGGGGGGGTCCAATGAGCAGTTCTTC
CASSQDALGAGGSNEQFF
>TRBV12-5|-|-|TRBJ2-7
TGTGCTAGTGGTTTGAGGGACTTGATAAACGCCTACGAGCAGTACTTC
CASGLRDLINAYEQYF
>TRBV7-9|-|-|TRBJ2-2
TGTGCCAGCAGCTTAGCACATCCGAACACCGGGGAGCTGTTTTTT
CASSLAHPNTGELFF
>TRBV21-1|-|-|TRBJ2-4
TGTGCCAGCAGCAATAAGGAGGGACAGGGGGCCAAAAACATTCAGTACTTC
CASSNKEGQGAKNIQYF
>TRBV6-1|-|-|TRBJ1-2
TGTGCCAGCAGTGAGCAGTTTGGCGCAGGGGGCTACACCTTC
CASSEQFGAGGYTF
>TRBV5-1|-|-|TRBJ1-1
TGCGCCAGCAGCCAAGAAATTCAAGCAGAAGCTTTCTTT
CASSQEIQAEAFF
>TRBV4-1|-|-|TRBJ1-2
TGCGCCAGCAGCCAAGATCACAGCTTTAACTATGGCTACACCTTC
CASSQDHSFNYGYTF
>TRBV6-5|-|TRBD1|TRBJ1-5
TGTGCCAGCAGGGACCGGGACAGGGATCAGCCCCAGCATTTT
CASRDRDRDQPQHF